This TCR beta chain was recovered during a study of cytomegalovirus exposure and HLA in healthy donors. Though nominally healthy at sampling, donors likely had unrecorded immune exposures. The CDR3 has 11 amino acids. Germline values: CDR1 SNHLY, CDR2 FYNNEI. V was cut by 11 bases and J by 1 base, with 8 bases left in between. In the case of this clone: Its antigen is still unknown.

With 60 Vbeta and 13 Jbeta primers, the PCR was carried out. The protocol was immunoSEQ multiplex PCR, while the TCRdb copy is restricted to in-frame clones and leaves out a portion. Of 65,000 to 70,000 clones listed, about 70% are singletons. Regarding the study as a whole: In a later analysis, TCR beta V- and J-gene trimming showed a link to a missense DCLRE1C variant. Testing in vitro showed a few CMV-associated chains specific for CMV antigens. In a later analysis, donors in an Asian-associated ancestry cluster reportedly had fewer N-insertions in productive TCRs than the cohort mean.

The rearrangement joins TRBV2 to TRBJ2-5; D perhaps matches TRBD2 (6 bases). The clonotype comes from a woman younger than 45 in good health and CMV-seronegative. Sample: PBMCs. The CDR3, as DNA: TGTGCCGGAGGGTTCCAAGAGACCCAGTACTTC. It is translated as CAGGFQETQYF.